This TCR beta chain was sequenced during a study of cytomegalovirus exposure and HLA in healthy donors (dated by TCRdb to 2016 to 2017). At the level of the whole study: An earlier analysis of some 550 of the donors reported about 290 Gb of sequence data and roughly 110 million unique TCR beta sequences from roughly 180 million T cells. About 300 gigabases of sequencing data and approximately 84 million unique TCR sequences were included in an early release covering 550 to 650 HLA-typed donors. Donor age, sex, ethnicity and CMV serostatus were compiled alongside the repertoire data. Class I and class II HLA loci were covered by the typing at four-digit resolution. High-throughput TCR immunosequencing, statistical association of individual TCRs with disease status, and machine learning were combined to predict cytomegalovirus infection status. Among around 400 genotyped donors of the cohort, an average of about 240,000 unique TCR beta nucleotide sequences were sequenced per donor, around 18% of them non-productive. Rather than drawing on any new phenotypic data, the later analysis identified candidate immune exposures from TCR beta sequences and the way those sequences occurred across donors. A later analysis re-examined previously published TCR beta repertoires from more than 550 donors and added high-resolution HLA genotyping to investigate patterns of TCR occurrence. All discovery cohort repertoires had been generated on a single sequencing platform. Using immunosequencing, the study profiled T cell repertoires from around 680 subjects and related those repertoires to cytomegalovirus serostatus. The study aimed to test whether cataloging public T cell receptors could reveal signatures of past pathogen exposure. A separate validation cohort of approximately 120 different subjects was used in addition to the roughly 670-subject first cohort. A later genetic analysis took genome-wide SNP genotypes for 398 of the 666 donors and used that subset as a discovery cohort. Typing coverage differed by locus: A, B, C, DRB1 and DQB1 were typed in about 629-630 donors, DQA1 in about 500, DPA1 in some 570, and DPB1 in just under 490. Several DR-DQ haplotypes were handled as single units for association and clustering because linkage in the cohort was strong. To decide whether each TCR beta V gene segment behaved as functional or pseudogenic, an earlier analysis of over 500 of the donors relied on high-throughput TCR beta sequencing. Of the roughly 430 genotyped donors, around 81% fell in the genetic ancestry cluster associated with self-reported Caucasian donors.

Library preparation used the immunoSEQ multiplex PCR assay. For the multiplex PCR, a mixture combining 60 forward primers for TCR Vbeta segments and 13 reverse primers for TCR Jbeta segments was used. The CDR3 region of rearranged TCR beta genes was amplified from genomic DNA by a multiplex PCR assay. The amplified TCR beta libraries were sequenced on the Illumina HiSeq System as 87-base-pair reads. As for the authors' bioinformatics: In a later analysis, 80 million or so unique TCR beta chains were counted across the roughly 670 repertoires, and some 10 million of these chains were shared by at least two donors. To remove PCR and sequencing errors, raw reads were error-corrected and collapsed into unique sequences using a nearest-neighbor algorithm that merged closely related sequences. Alignment of CDR3 sequences to IMGT reference sequences was used to assign V, D and J gene segments. For a sequence to be retained, a match of at least six nucleotides was required to both a V gene segment and a J gene segment. A rearrangement counted as productive if the CDR3 had no stop codons and remained in frame with V and J, and every other rearrangement counted as non-productive. CDR3 was defined by IMGT convention, running from the second conserved V-encoded cysteine to the conserved J-encoded phenylalanine. In an earlier analysis of around 600 of the donors, sequences lacking an unambiguous match to a single V gene segment were excluded. In an earlier analysis of 500 to 750 of the donors, V segments were called functional above 56.7% productive rearrangements and were called segregating when the between-donor standard deviation exceeded 5%. A statistical classification framework was built for diagnosing cytomegalovirus status from the catalog of TCR beta chain sequences. A later analysis assigned V and J genes by comparing TCR nucleotide sequences with IMGT/GENE-DB human TR gene sequences. A later analysis assigned CDR3 sequences and most-parsimonious VDJ recombination scenarios with the TCRdist pipeline. In a later analysis, each TCR beta chain was defined by its CDR3 amino acid sequence together with its V-gene family, and reads without a unique V-gene family were excluded. A later analysis removed 592 highly shared, low-generation-probability nucleotide sequences to deal with suspected cross-contamination and a sequencing artifact. In a later analysis, a clonal expansion index for each public chain was calculated from normalized within-repertoire ranks of inferred template counts. Generation probabilities in a later analysis came from a VDJ recombination model fitted to out-of-frame rearrangements, and those results were checked against IGoR. In a later analysis, TCR-TCR, TCR-HLA and TCR-CMV co-occurrence was scored with hypergeometric tests, and a repertoire-size bias correction was applied to TCR pairs. False discovery rates were estimated in a later analysis by permuting HLA or CMV assignments 20 times. In a later analysis, co-occurring TCRs were grouped using DBSCAN, and TCRdist sequence similarity was added for clustering within HLA-allele-positive subsets. Repertoires with fewer than 30,000 or more than 120,000 public chains were left out of co-occurrence clustering, as were about 5 repertoires with anomalous nucleotide sharing. In its TCRdb copy, this immuneACCESS table keeps in-frame sequences only and misses some clones. Where compared with another copy, unresolved V genes explain less than half of these, and the others have no known cause. D and trimming come from the DNA, and the V and J calls and clone size come from that table. The sample records some 120,000 clones, 55% to 75% of which are singletons. In total, the top ten clones hold around 1.6% of the sample.

General findings and caveats noted by the study authors: CMV serostatus was the only immune exposure information available for the cohort. According to a later analysis, parvovirus B19, influenza, CMV and Epstein-Barr virus appeared linked to several top co-occurrence clusters. When HLA alleles, especially DR and DQ, strongly co-occurred, TCR associations were difficult to assign to individual alleles. An earlier analysis of some 590 of the donors showed that most TCR beta V segments appeared in productive rearrangements either about 87% or about 30% of the time, which broadly matched IMGT annotations. A cluster of highly shared sequence variants was judged likely to be a technical artifact of the sequencing pipeline. Most TCR sequences were seen in very few donors, while some public TCRs were found in many individuals. A further reported finding was that TCR beta sequences accurately predicted the HLA-A and HLA-B alleles for most subjects in the first cohort. HLA typing was unavailable for some donors at each locus, so association tests used only the typed subset. Compared with equally common non-associated chains, HLA-associated TCR beta chains in a later analysis were more clonally expanded and had lower generation probabilities. In a later analysis, TCR association rates were found to vary across HLA loci, with the most associated TCRs seen for DRB1 alleles and the fewest for HLA-C alleles. Specific HLA alleles were associated with around 18,000 TCR beta sequences at a false discovery rate of 0.05 in a later analysis. The cohort was sequenced for TCR beta chains only, and without alpha or paired-chain data the features that could be detected were limited. It was suggested by the authors that the approach could potentially be generalized to other disease states and immunological phenotypes. A few of the identified cytomegalovirus-associated TCR beta chains were confirmed in vitro to be specific for cytomegalovirus antigens. In a later analysis, most CMV-associated TCR beta chains were found to appear HLA-restricted, with HLA associations seemingly driven largely by CMV exposure. Linkage disequilibrium might explain the correlated functional status among segregating V segments, but an unknown experimental factor could not be excluded. The earlier analysis of nearly 600 of the donors excluded some 15 rarely observed V segments, including chromosome 9 orphons, because counts were too low. Compared with the approximately 720-donor mean, donors in an Asian-associated ancestry cluster had fewer N-insertions in productive TCRs, according to a later genetic analysis. In a later genetic analysis, a missense DCLRE1C variant was associated with V-gene and J-gene trimming of TCR beta chains, and the association was replicated in an independent cohort. Sequencing depth was assumed to be roughly uniform across donors in the presence/absence analyses, though that assumption may not hold. Because the 87-base-pair reads could not distinguish some IMGT-functional V segments, including TRBV6-2 and TRBV6-3, those segments were excluded. The classifier was reported to diagnose cytomegalovirus status with high specificity and sensitivity in both the original cohort and the validation cohort. In the study, approximately 150 TCR beta chains were listed as associated with cytomegalovirus.

The CDR3 spans 15 residues, from the cysteine through the phenylalanine. CDR3 DNA is the only sequence kept; it has 45 bases, read in frame from the first base. Trimmed from V: 5 bases; trimmed from J: 5 bases; junction bases lacking a gene match: 6. Via the germline V gene, CDR1 is SGHTA and CDR2 FQGTGA. The cohort consisted of some 730 healthy bone marrow donors. At the time of sampling, every cohort member was nominally healthy, though immune exposures that went unrecorded were likely present. The donor was CMV seropositive and belonged to the group of 250 to 300 seropositive cohort members. Every donor gave a peripheral blood sample, and the peripheral blood mononuclear cells from that sample were used for TCR beta sequencing. The Qiagen DNeasy Blood Extraction Kit was used to extract genomic DNA from the blood cell samples. To note about this clone: The target of this receptor is not known. No per-base quality is available; no much larger clone lies one base away.

What was sequenced was PBMCs. This clonotype originated in a man aged 25 to 40 in good health and CMV-seropositive. The V and J segments used are TRBV7-3 and TRBJ2-1, and TRBD2 aligns with 10 junction nucleotides. The nucleotide sequence is TGTGCCAGCAGCCCGACACTAGCGGGGAACAATGAGCAGTTCTTC. It encodes CASSPTLAGNNEQFF. With the rest looked up from the reference TRBV7-3 and TRBJ2-1 genes rather than sequenced, the full variable domain is GAGVSQTPSNKVTEKGKYVELRCDPISGHTALYWYRQSLGQGPEFLIYFQGTGAADDSGLPNDRFFAVRPEGSVSTLKIQRTERGDSAVYLCASSPTLAGNNEQFFGPGTRLTVL.